The 5 T cell receptor beta chains below all came from one sample that was sequenced in a study of blood T cell repertoires in COVID-19. Data came from immunoSEQ multiplex PCR; TCRdb stores just in-frame clones and leaves some out. The profile shows fewer than 70,000 clones, roughly 80% of them singletons. The source material was peripheral blood. Receptor source: a man in his 60s with acute or convalescent COVID-19.

This clone showed up just once. This chain links TRBV5-1 with TRBJ2-2; D gene unclear. Germline CDR1 and CDR2: SGHRS and YFSETQ. This CDR3 has 14 amino acids. V was shortened by 3 bases and J by 0 bases, with 6 bases between the two germline ends. The CDR3 protein is CASSSKANTGELFF. DNA of the CDR3: TGCGCCAGCAGCTCTAAAGCGAACACCGGGGAGCTGTTTTTT.

The rearrangement joins TRBV15 to TRBJ1-2, with D maybe TRBD1 (6 bases). The germline V and J ends were trimmed by 3 bases and 0 bases, with 17 bases remaining between them. Germline CDR1 LNHNV, CDR2 YYDKDF (reference sequence). The CDR3 has 17 residues. CDR3 loop: CATSSRTAYLANYGYTF. The CDR3 coding sequence is TGTGCCACCAGCAGCAGGACAGCCTACTTGGCTAACTATGGCTACACCTTC.

This clone was observed a handful of times. This rearrangement joins TRBV29-1 to TRBJ2-4; TRBD1 might be the D (5 bases). The V end lost 6 bases, the J end lost 0 bases, and 12 bases lay between the germline ends. The CDR3 extends over 14 amino acids. Germline assignment: CDR1 SQVTM and CDR2 ANQGSEA. The CDR3 region is CSVQGLLAKNIQYF. CDR3 bases: TGCAGCGTCCAGGGTTTACTAGCCAAAAACATTCAGTACTTC.

V is TRBV10-3 and J is TRBJ2-2, with D unclear. CDR3 size: 15 residues. With 3 bases removed from V and 1 base from J, the gap between germline ends came to 9 bases. CDR1 is ENHRY and CDR2 is SYGVKD in the germline V gene. The CDR3 region is CAISDRSGNTGELFF. CDR3 sequence (DNA): TGTGCCATCAGTGACAGGTCCGGGAACACCGGGGAGCTGTTTTTT.

The count of this clone is one. The CDR3 loop is CASSAGQGSNQPQHF. The CDR3 nucleotides are TGTGCCAGCAGCGCAGGACAGGGGAGCAATCAGCCCCAGCATTTT. The V gene is TRBV11-2, the J gene TRBJ1-5, with 9 bases lining up with TRBD1. With 5 bases clipped from V and 1 base from J, the junction kept 3 bases outside the gene matches. The germline CDR1 and CDR2 sequences are SGHAT and FQNNGV. The CDR3 totals 15 residues.